Listed below are T cell receptor beta chains from one sample, sequenced in a study of cytomegalovirus exposure and HLA in healthy donors. Sequenced by immunoSEQ multiplex PCR; TCRdb stores in-frame clones only, minus some. The data show approximately 75,000 clones, with around 83% seen just once and 15% to 20% held by the top ten. Sequencing used PBMCs. The receptors come from an older man in good health and CMV-seropositive. The CDR3 runs from the conserved cysteine through the conserved F or W. The D gene is left open where the match is weak. Clone size appears in some rows only: once, few, many, or a class for an expanded clone.

abundance | d_gene | j_gene | v_gene | CDR3nt | CDR3aa
NA | NA | TRBJ1-1 | TRBV7-2 | TGTGCCAGCAGCTTCTCTGGGCAGAACACTGAAGCTTTCTTT | CASSFSGQNTEAFF
NA | TRBD2 | TRBJ2-1 | TRBV6-8 | TGTGCCAGCAGTGGGGGGGAACGGGGGGGGAACAATGAGCAGTTCTTC | CASSGGERGGNNEQFF
NA | NA | TRBJ1-1 | TRBV14 | TGTGCCAGCAGCTTCGATAGATCAGGAAACACTGAAGCTTTCTTT | CASSFDRSGNTEAFF
NA | NA | TRBJ1-2 | TRBV25-1 | TGTGCCAGCAGTGACAGGGTTCAAAACTATGGCTACACCTTC | CASSDRVQNYGYTF
once | NA | TRBJ1-5 | TRBV30 | TGTGCCGGCTCGACTGGAAGCAATCAGCCCCAGCATTTT | CAGSTGSNQPQHF
NA | NA | TRBJ2-2 | TRBV29-1 | TGCAGCGGGGGCCGGGACACCACCGGGGAGCTGTTTTTT | CSGGRDTTGELFF
NA | NA | TRBJ1-1 | TRBV6-1 | TGTGCCAGCAGTCCCAATGGGGGGGGGACTGAAGCTTTCTTT | CASSPNGGGTEAFF
once | NA | TRBJ1-1 | TRBV28 | TGTGCCAGCAGTTTATCCGCCAGGGCTGAAGCTTTCTTT | CASSLSARAEAFF
NA | NA | TRBJ1-4 | TRBV28 | TGTGCCAGCAGTTTATATACAACTAATGAAAAACTGTTTTTT | CASSLYTTNEKLFF
NA | TRBD2 | TRBJ2-3 | TRBV6-5 | TGTGCCAGCAGTCCCAGCGGGAACACAGATACGCAGTATTTT | CASSPSGNTDTQYF
few | NA | TRBJ2-5 | TRBV27 | TGTGCCAGCAGTTTCTTAGGGGCCCAAGAGACCCAGTACTTC | CASSFLGAQETQYF
NA | NA | TRBJ2-1 | TRBV10-3 | TGTGCCATCAGTGAATTTGGCGGCCTCGACGCTGGTGAGCAGTTCTTC | CAISEFGGLDAGEQFF
few | TRBD1 | TRBJ2-7 | TRBV19 | TGTGCCAGTAGACCGGGACAGGCCTACGAGCAGTACTTC | CASRPGQAYEQYF
NA | TRBD1 | TRBJ2-7 | TRBV27 | TGTGCCAGCAGCAACCCCGGGACAGGGACCTACGAGCAGTACTTC | CASSNPGTGTYEQYF
NA | NA | TRBJ2-5 | TRBV18 | TGTGCCAGCTCAGCCCCAGGGTTACGGGAGACCCAGTACTTC | CASSAPGLRETQYF
NA | NA | TRBJ2-7 | TRBV7-8 | TGTGCCAGCAGCTTAGGGCCAGAACCCTACGAGCAGTACTTC | CASSLGPEPYEQYF
NA | TRBD1 | TRBJ1-1 | TRBV6-5 | TGTGCCAGCCAGGGGGAGTTCACTGAAGCTTTCTTT | CASQGEFTEAFF
once | TRBD2 | TRBJ2-3 | TRBV5-1 | TGCGCCAGCAGCTTGGCGGGGGGGCCGCCAGATACGCAGTATTTT | CASSLAGGPPDTQYF
NA | TRBD2 | TRBJ2-7 | TRBV10-1 | TGCGCCAGCAGTGAAGGGACTAGCGGGAGCAGATTCGGGATCGACGAGCAGTACTTC | CASSEGTSGSRFGIDEQYF
NA | TRBD2 | TRBJ2-1 | TRBV7-8 | TGTGCCAGCAGCCCCAAGTGGTTGGGGGGGAATGAGCAGTTCTTC | CASSPKWLGGNEQFF
NA | NA | TRBJ1-1 | TRBV2 | TGTGCCAGCAAACCTGGTCAGGGGAACGCTGAAGCTTTCTTT | CASKPGQGNAEAFF
few | NA | TRBJ2-5 | TRBV21-1 | TGTGCCAGCGGATCAAATAGCGGGAGGAATCAAGAGACCCAGTACTTC | CASGSNSGRNQETQYF
NA | NA | TRBJ2-7 | TRBV4-1 | TGCGCCAGCAGCCAAGGGCAGGGGAGCTCCTACGAGCAGTACTTC | CASSQGQGSSYEQYF
NA | TRBD2 | TRBJ2-1 | TRBV7-2 | TGTGCCAGCAGCTTATGGGCGCGGGGGGGCCAAGATGAGCAGTTCTTC | CASSLWARGGQDEQFF
NA | NA | TRBJ1-5 | TRBV19 | TGTGCCAGTAGTTCACGACAGGTCCAGCCCCAGCATTTT | CASSSRQVQPQHF
NA | NA | TRBJ2-7 | TRBV9 | TGTGCCAGCAGCGTAGAGAGCGGTAATTCCTACGAGCAGTACTTC | CASSVESGNSYEQYF
NA | NA | TRBJ2-5 | TRBV10-1 | TGCGCCAGCAGTGGTGGAGGAGTCGAGACCCAGTACTTC | CASSGGGVETQYF
NA | TRBD1 | TRBJ1-1 | TRBV6-5 | TGTGCCAGCAGTCTACAGGGGTGGGACACTGAAGCTTTCTTT | CASSLQGWDTEAFF
NA | NA | TRBJ2-3 | TRBV6-6 | TGTGCCAGCAGTTACTCCGGTTTAGACTCAGATACGCAGTATTTT | CASSYSGLDSDTQYF
few | NA | TRBJ1-2 | TRBV7-9 | TGTGCCAGCAGCTTAGAGAGCTATGGCTACACCTTC | CASSLESYGYTF
NA | TRBD1 | TRBJ2-7 | TRBV29-1 | TGCAGCGTCCGAGGGACCGGGACAGGGCCAACCTACGAGCAGTACTTC | CSVRGTGTGPTYEQYF
few | TRBD1 | TRBJ1-1 | TRBV2 | TGTGCCAGCAGTAGACAGGGCGCTGAAGCTTTCTTT | CASSRQGAEAFF
NA | TRBD1 | TRBJ2-5 | TRBV4-1 | TGCGCCAGCAGCCAAGTTCCCCGGCAGGGGGCCGGAGAGACCCAGTACTTC | CASSQVPRQGAGETQYF
once | TRBD2 | TRBJ2-2 | TRBV5-4 | TGTGCCAGCAGCTCTGCTAGGGAGGGTAGCTCCGGGGAGCTGTTTTTT | CASSSAREGSSGELFF
NA | TRBD1 | TRBJ1-4 | TRBV4-1 | TGCGCCAGCAGCCAACAGGGGGTGGGGGAAAAACTGTTTTTT | CASSQQGVGEKLFF
NA | TRBD2 | TRBJ2-3 | TRBV9 | TGTGCCAGCAGCGTAGGGGGAGGGGATACGCAGTATTTT | CASSVGGGDTQYF
NA | NA | TRBJ2-5 | TRBV7-9 | TGTGCCAGCAGCTACCGAGGTGGAGAGACCCAGTACTTC | CASSYRGGETQYF
NA | NA | TRBJ1-6 | TRBV5-4 | TGTGCCAGCAGCCCTGCCGGGGTTTATTCACCCCTCCACTTT | CASSPAGVYSPLHF
NA | TRBD2 | TRBJ2-1 | TRBV5-4 | TGTGCCAGCAGCCACGGACTAGCGGGGGAAAATGAGCAGTTCTTC | CASSHGLAGENEQFF
NA | TRBD1 | TRBJ1-4 | TRBV10-3 | TGTGCCATCAGTGAACAGGGGGCTAGCGGTGAAAAACTGTTTTTT | CAISEQGASGEKLFF
NA | TRBD1 | TRBJ1-1 | TRBV11-2 | TGTGCCAGCAGCCCGGGACAGTACACTGAAGCTTTCTTT | CASSPGQYTEAFF
NA | NA | TRBJ2-1 | TRBV6-1 | TGTGCCAGCAGTGATCAGGGGAATTGGAATTTCTTC | CASSDQGNWNFF
NA | NA | TRBJ2-3 | TRBV4-1 | TGCGCCAGCAGTACCGGGATCACAGATACGCAGTATTTT | CASSTGITDTQYF
NA | TRBD1 | TRBJ2-7 | TRBV5-1 | TGCGCCAGCAGCTTGAGGACAGGGGGCCGCGAGCAGTACTTC | CASSLRTGGREQYF
NA | NA | TRBJ1-2 | TRBV7-2 | TGTGCCAGCAGCCCTTGGGGAGGGTATGGCTACACCTTC | CASSPWGGYGYTF
few | NA | TRBJ1-4 | TRBV11-3 | TGTGCCAGCAGCGGCGAGGCTCTTAATGAAAAACTGTTTTTT | CASSGEALNEKLFF
NA | TRBD1 | TRBJ1-2 | TRBV5-1 | TGCGCCAGCAACCCCCACGCCGGGACAGGGAACTATGGCTACACCTTC | CASNPHAGTGNYGYTF
NA | NA | TRBJ1-1 | TRBV6-1 | TGTGCCAGCAGGGGGTGGGGGGGCACTGAAGCTTTCTTT | CASRGWGGTEAFF
few | NA | TRBJ1-1 | TRBV5-1 | TGCGCCAGCAGCCCCCGGGGAGGGGTCACTGAAGCTTTCTTT | CASSPRGGVTEAFF
NA | NA | TRBJ2-7 | TRBV7-2 | TGTGCCAGCAGCTTGGGCCCCCCGAGGGAGCGGTACTTC | CASSLGPPRERYF
once | NA | TRBJ1-5 | TRBV30 | TGTGCCTGGTCGTTGGGCGAAGGTCAGCCCCAGCATTTT | CAWSLGEGQPQHF
NA | TRBD1 | TRBJ1-1 | TRBV30 | TGTGCCTGGAGTCTAGGACAGGGCGCTTTCTTT | CAWSLGQGAFF
few | TRBD1 | TRBJ1-1 | TRBV6-6 | TGTGCCAGCAGTTCCCCAGGGGGGTTTGAAGCTTTCTTT | CASSSPGGFEAFF
NA | NA | TRBJ1-1 | TRBV27 | TGTGCCAGCAGTTCAAAGGGGTGGGACACTGAAGCTTTCTTT | CASSSKGWDTEAFF
NA | TRBD1 | TRBJ1-4 | TRBV10-3 | TGTGCCATCAGTGGGGGACAGGGGTCCATCGATGAAAAACTGTTTTTT | CAISGGQGSIDEKLFF
NA | TRBD2 | TRBJ2-1 | TRBV28 | TGTGCCAGCCTAGCGGGAGGGCCCCCTCAGGATGAGCAGTTCTTC | CASLAGGPPQDEQFF
NA | NA | TRBJ2-7 | TRBV11-3 | TGTGCCAGCAGTTCCGACAGATTTTTCTACGAGCAGTACTTC | CASSSDRFFYEQYF
NA | NA | TRBJ1-5 | TRBV18 | TGTGCCAGCTCCGAGCTCAATCAGCCCCAGCATTTT | CASSELNQPQHF